A selection of T cell receptor beta chains follows, all from one sample in a study of cytomegalovirus exposure and HLA in healthy donors. TCRdb's table, derived via immunoSEQ multiplex PCR, lists solely in-frame clones and lacks some. The sample has roughly 62,000 clones, 65% to 75% seen once. Sequenced material: PBMCs. The receptors stem from a woman between 25 and 40 years old in good health and CMV-seronegative. CDR3s leave out the opening cysteine and the closing phenylalanine or tryptophan. The order of the fields is CDR3 length, V gene, J gene, CDR3 protein.

CDR3 length: 9; V gene: TRBV30; J gene: TRBJ1-3; CDR3 protein: AWREGNTIY
CDR3 length: 12; V gene: TRBV7-2; J gene: TRBJ1-2; CDR3 protein: ASSLRQGATGYT
CDR3 length: 12; V gene: TRBV6-5; J gene: TRBJ1-1; CDR3 protein: ASSYGRGQGEAF
CDR3 length: 16; V gene: TRBV4-1; J gene: TRBJ2-2; CDR3 protein: ASSHNRAGGTTPGELF
CDR3 length: 16; V gene: TRBV9; J gene: TRBJ2-7; CDR3 protein: ASSVAPQTSLYKYEQY
CDR3 length: 12; V gene: TRBV29-1; J gene: TRBJ2-1; CDR3 protein: SASGREIGNEQF
CDR3 length: 12; V gene: TRBV7-8; J gene: TRBJ2-7; CDR3 protein: ASSRVIRGGEQY
CDR3 length: 13; V gene: TRBV7-3; J gene: TRBJ2-2; CDR3 protein: ASSSDRGNTGELF
CDR3 length: 11; V gene: TRBV7-6; J gene: TRBJ2-1; CDR3 protein: ASSPIPEPEQF
CDR3 length: 17; V gene: TRBV10-1; J gene: TRBJ2-4; CDR3 protein: ASSESPGLAGDAKNIQY
CDR3 length: 15; V gene: TRBV18; J gene: TRBJ2-3; CDR3 protein: ASSPPNSGSTLDTQY
CDR3 length: 13; V gene: TRBV6-5; J gene: TRBJ2-2; CDR3 protein: ASSPGTTNTGELF
CDR3 length: 14; V gene: TRBV5-4; J gene: TRBJ1-6; CDR3 protein: ASSLGQGVYNSPLH
CDR3 length: 16; V gene: TRBV7-9; J gene: TRBJ2-3; CDR3 protein: ASSPLAGGRLGTDTQY
CDR3 length: 12; V gene: TRBV30; J gene: TRBJ1-5; CDR3 protein: AWSRTGGVEPQH
CDR3 length: 13; V gene: TRBV5-4; J gene: TRBJ2-7; CDR3 protein: ASSSRDTLSYEQY
CDR3 length: 16; V gene: TRBV25-1; J gene: TRBJ2-1; CDR3 protein: ASSGDRGLQSSYNEQF
CDR3 length: 14; V gene: TRBV18; J gene: TRBJ2-1; CDR3 protein: ASSPRETEGANEQF
CDR3 length: 13; V gene: TRBV7-3; J gene: TRBJ2-1; CDR3 protein: ASSLAYSSYNEQF
CDR3 length: 14; V gene: TRBV7-9; J gene: TRBJ2-3; CDR3 protein: SSTPPSGRFTDTQY
CDR3 length: 12; V gene: TRBV9; J gene: TRBJ2-1; CDR3 protein: ASGNSGRPDEQF
CDR3 length: 10; V gene: TRBV5-1; J gene: TRBJ2-3; CDR3 protein: ASSLAGNTQY